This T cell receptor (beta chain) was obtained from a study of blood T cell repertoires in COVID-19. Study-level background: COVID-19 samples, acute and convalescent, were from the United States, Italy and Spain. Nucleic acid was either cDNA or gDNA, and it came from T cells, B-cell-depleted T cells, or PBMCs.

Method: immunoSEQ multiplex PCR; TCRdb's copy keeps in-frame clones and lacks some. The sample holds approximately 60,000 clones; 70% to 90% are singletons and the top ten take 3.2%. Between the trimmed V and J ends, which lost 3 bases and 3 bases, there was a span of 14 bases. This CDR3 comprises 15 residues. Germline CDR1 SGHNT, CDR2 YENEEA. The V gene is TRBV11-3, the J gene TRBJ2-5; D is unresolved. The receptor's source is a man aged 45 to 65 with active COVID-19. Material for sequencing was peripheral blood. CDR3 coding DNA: TGTGCCAGCAGCTTGGGCTCGAAGTGGAAAGAGACCCAGTACTTC. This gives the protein CASSLGSKWKETQYF.